Listed below are T cell receptor beta chains from one sample, sequenced in a study of cytomegalovirus exposure and HLA in healthy donors. Measured with immunoSEQ multiplex PCR; TCRdb has only the in-frame clones, and not every one. The listing contains about 77,000 clones. Sequencing used PBMCs. Receptor source: a man aged 45-60 years in good health and CMV-seropositive. The CDR3 runs from the conserved cysteine through the conserved F or W. A D gene is named only where the DNA matches it firmly.

TRBV5-8	TRBD1	TRBJ1-1	CASSLQGAFEAFF	TGTGCCAGCAGCCTACAGGGGGCGTTTGAAGCTTTCTTT
TRBV6-5	TRBD1	TRBJ1-3	CASSYSGQGRNTIYF	TGTGCCAGCAGTTATTCCGGACAGGGGCGAAACACCATATATTTT
TRBV2	TRBD1	TRBJ1-1	CASINTSLRGPGTEAFF	TGTGCCAGCATTAACACTAGCCTCAGGGGGCCGGGCACTGAAGCTTTCTTT
TRBV6-5	-	TRBJ1-2	CASSYSSNYGYTF	TGTGCCAGCAGTTACTCGAGTAACTATGGCTACACCTTC
TRBV4-1	TRBD2	TRBJ2-2	CASSQEGVSGVGGELFF	TGCGCCAGCAGCCAAGAAGGGGTTAGCGGGGTAGGCGGGGAGCTGTTTTTT
TRBV10-3	-	TRBJ2-5	CAISERGIETQYF	TGTGCCATCAGTGAAAGGGGGATAGAGACCCAGTACTTC
TRBV20-1	TRBD2	TRBJ2-3	CSATSGSTQYF	TGCAGTGCGACCAGCGGGAGTACGCAGTATTTT
TRBV28	TRBD1	TRBJ2-4	CASSSTGTGGNIQYF	TGTGCCAGCAGTTCTACCGGGACAGGGGGAAACATTCAGTACTTC
TRBV6-5	-	TRBJ1-4	CASSEEEGGEKLFF	TGTGCCAGCAGTGAAGAGGAAGGGGGTGAAAAACTGTTTTTT
TRBV5-3	TRBD1	TRBJ1-5	CARSTRQGFSNQPQHF	TGTGCCAGAAGCACCCGACAGGGCTTTAGCAATCAGCCCCAGCATTTT
TRBV7-9	TRBD1	TRBJ2-1	CASSLTGNSYNEQFF	TGTGCCAGCAGCTTGACAGGGAACTCCTACAATGAGCAGTTCTTC
TRBV18	-	TRBJ1-1	CASSPPGGDTEAFF	TGTGCCAGCTCACCACCGGGGGGGGACACTGAAGCTTTCTTT
TRBV5-6	TRBD1	TRBJ1-2	CASSLEAGGGYGYTF	TGTGCCAGCAGCTTGGAAGCAGGGGGCGGCTATGGCTACACCTTC
TRBV30	TRBD1	TRBJ1-1	CAWGQGTTEAFF	TGTGCCTGGGGACAGGGGACCACTGAAGCTTTCTTT
TRBV6-5	TRBD2	TRBJ2-1	CASSPGTSGRVEQFF	TGTGCCAGCAGCCCCGGGACTAGCGGGAGGGTTGAGCAGTTCTTC